The clone carrying this TCR beta chain was seen only a few times. Its antigen is not known. Every isolated RNA sample was fully reverse transcribed, so sequencing captured expressed TCRB transcripts. TCRdb's copy holds only in-frame clones and misses some; the assay was immunoSEQ multiplex PCR. Of approximately 140,000 clones in the sample, roughly 10% were seen once. Germline CDR1 and CDR2: GTSNPN and SVGIG (reference sequence). The CDR3 covers 15 residues. V lost 1 base, J lost 4 bases, and 8 bases stayed unmatched. The sample comes from a study of beta chain features in type 1 diabetes. Overall study findings and caveats: Significant though moderate, a shortening of TCRB CDR3s appeared in all four CD4+ subsets of Type 1 diabetes patients.

This clonotype originated in a man aged 25-40 years with type 1 diabetes. The sequencing sample was made of central memory CD4+ T cells from blood. V usage is TRBV30 and J usage is TRBJ2-5; the match to TRBD1 covers 8 bases. The CDR3 loop is CAWSDPGGRGETQYF. The CDR3 DNA is TGTGCCTGGAGTGACCCAGGGGGCCGGGGAGAGACCCAGTACTTC.